One TCR beta chain is described in this entry. This sample was taken from a study of siplizumab effects on memory and regulatory T cells. Only in-frame clones appear in the TCRdb table, and some are missing; sequencing was by immunoSEQ multiplex PCR. The sample has roughly 62,000 clones, approximately 93% seen once. The germline CDR1 and CDR2 sequences are SGHDN and FVKESK. This CDR3 has 15 amino acids. Unmatched junction bases numbered 7, after V lost 4 bases and J lost 3 bases. The chain combines TRBV14 with TRBJ2-7; TRBD1 matches 9 bases. This receptor was taken from a human donor in good health. The sequenced sample was CD8+ T cells sorted from blood. CDR3 sequence reads: CASSPRRTGDYEQYF. CDR3 nucleotides: TGTGCCAGCAGCCCCCGGCGGACAGGGGACTACGAGCAGTACTTC.